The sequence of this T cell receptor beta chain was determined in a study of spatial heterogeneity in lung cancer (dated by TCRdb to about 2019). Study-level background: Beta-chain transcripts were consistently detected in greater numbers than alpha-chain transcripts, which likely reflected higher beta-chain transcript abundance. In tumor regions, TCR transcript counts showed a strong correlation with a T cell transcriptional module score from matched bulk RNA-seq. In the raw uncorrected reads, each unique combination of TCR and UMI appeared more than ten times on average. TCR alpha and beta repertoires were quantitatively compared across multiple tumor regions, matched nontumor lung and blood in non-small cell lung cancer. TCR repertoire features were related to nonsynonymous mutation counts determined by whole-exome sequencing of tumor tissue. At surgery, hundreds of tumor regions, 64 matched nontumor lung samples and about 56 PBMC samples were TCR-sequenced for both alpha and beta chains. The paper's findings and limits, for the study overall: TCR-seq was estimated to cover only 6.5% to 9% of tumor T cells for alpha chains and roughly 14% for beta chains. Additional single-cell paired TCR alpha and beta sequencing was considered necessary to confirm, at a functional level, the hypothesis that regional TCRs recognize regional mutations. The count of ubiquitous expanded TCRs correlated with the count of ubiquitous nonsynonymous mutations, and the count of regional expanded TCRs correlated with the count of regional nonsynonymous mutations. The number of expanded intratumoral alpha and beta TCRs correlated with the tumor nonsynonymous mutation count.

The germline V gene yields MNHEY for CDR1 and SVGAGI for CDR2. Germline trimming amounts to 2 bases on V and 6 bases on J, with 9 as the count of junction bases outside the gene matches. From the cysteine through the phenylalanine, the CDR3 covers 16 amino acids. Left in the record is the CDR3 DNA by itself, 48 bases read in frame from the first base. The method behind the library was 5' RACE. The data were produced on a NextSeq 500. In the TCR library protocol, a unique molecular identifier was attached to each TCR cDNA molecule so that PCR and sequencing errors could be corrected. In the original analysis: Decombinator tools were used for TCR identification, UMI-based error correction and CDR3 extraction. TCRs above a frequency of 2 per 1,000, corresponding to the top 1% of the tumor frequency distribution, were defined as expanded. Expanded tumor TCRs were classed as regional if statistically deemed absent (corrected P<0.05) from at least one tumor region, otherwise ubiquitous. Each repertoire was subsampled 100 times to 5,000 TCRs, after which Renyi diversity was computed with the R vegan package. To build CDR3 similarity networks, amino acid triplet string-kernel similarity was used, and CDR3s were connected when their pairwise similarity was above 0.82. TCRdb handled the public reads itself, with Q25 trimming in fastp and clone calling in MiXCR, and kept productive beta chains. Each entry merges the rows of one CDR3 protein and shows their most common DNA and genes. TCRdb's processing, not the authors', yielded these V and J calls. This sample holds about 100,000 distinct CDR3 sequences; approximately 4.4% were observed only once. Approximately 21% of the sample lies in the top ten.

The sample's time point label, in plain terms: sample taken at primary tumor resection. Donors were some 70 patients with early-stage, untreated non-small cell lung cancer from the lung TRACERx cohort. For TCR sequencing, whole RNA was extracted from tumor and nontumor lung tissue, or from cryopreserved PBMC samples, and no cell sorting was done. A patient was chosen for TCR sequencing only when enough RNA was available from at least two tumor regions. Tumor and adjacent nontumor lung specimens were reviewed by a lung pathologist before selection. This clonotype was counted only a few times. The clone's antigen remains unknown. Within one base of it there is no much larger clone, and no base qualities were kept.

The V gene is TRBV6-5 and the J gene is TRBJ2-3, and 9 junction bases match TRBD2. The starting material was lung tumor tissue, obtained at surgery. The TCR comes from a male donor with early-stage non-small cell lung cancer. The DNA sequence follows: TGTGCCAGCAGTTACACGGGACTAGCCGGGAGGGATACGCAGTATTTT. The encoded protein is CASSYTGLAGRDTQYF.